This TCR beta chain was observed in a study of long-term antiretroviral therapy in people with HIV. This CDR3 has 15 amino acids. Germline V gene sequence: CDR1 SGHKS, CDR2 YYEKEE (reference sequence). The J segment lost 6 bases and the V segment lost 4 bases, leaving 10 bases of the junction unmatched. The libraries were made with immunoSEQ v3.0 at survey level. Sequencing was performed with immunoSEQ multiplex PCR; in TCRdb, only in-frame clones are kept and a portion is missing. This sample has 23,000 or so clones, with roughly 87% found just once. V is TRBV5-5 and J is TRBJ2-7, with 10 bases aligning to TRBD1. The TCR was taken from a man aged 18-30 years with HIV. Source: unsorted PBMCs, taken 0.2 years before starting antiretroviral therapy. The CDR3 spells CASSLGQGVISEQYF. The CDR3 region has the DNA TGTGCCAGCAGCCTAGGACAGGGGGTAATTTCCGAGCAGTACTTC.